A selection of T cell receptor beta chains follows, all from one sample in a study of OX40 agonist ivuxolimab in advanced cancers. The data were produced by immunoSEQ multiplex PCR, yet TCRdb's version contains in-frame clones alone and is incomplete. The table has about 80,000 clones, around 93% seen once; the top ten hold 6.5% to 9.5%. The sequencing here drew on CD4+ or CD8+ T cells sorted from blood, taken in a trial of the OX40 agonist ivuxolimab. The source is an adult with an advanced solid tumor such as melanoma, head and neck, liver or kidney cancer. Both conserved end residues are part of each CDR3. D genes are given only for firm matches. Clone size appears in some rows only: once, few, many, or a class for an expanded clone.

J gene | clone size | V gene | D gene | CDR3 protein | CDR3 DNA
TRBJ1-4 | - | TRBV14 | - | CASSPYNEKLFF | TGTGCCAGCAGCCCGTATAATGAAAAACTGTTTTTT
TRBJ1-1 | - | TRBV6-5 | - | CASSLTGNTEAFF | TGTGCCAGCAGCCTGACAGGGAACACTGAAGCTTTCTTT
TRBJ1-6 | - | TRBV23-1 | - | CASSQGRPPGSAYNSPLHF | TGCGCCAGCAGTCAAGGCCGTCCCCCAGGGTCTGCCTATAATTCACCCCTCCACTTT
TRBJ2-7 | - | TRBV10-3 | - | CAIRNGDEQYF | TGTGCCATCAGGAACGGGGACGAGCAGTACTTC
TRBJ2-7 | - | TRBV4-1 | TRBD1 | CASSPPGQGTYEQYF | TGCGCCAGCAGCCCTCCGGGACAGGGCACCTACGAGCAGTACTTC
TRBJ2-1 | - | TRBV4-1 | TRBD2 | CASAGGHSDQQFF | TGCGCCAGCGCGGGGGGGCACTCCGATCAGCAGTTCTTC
TRBJ2-3 | - | TRBV27 | TRBD1 | CASSERQGATDTQYF | TGTGCCAGCAGTGAACGACAGGGGGCAACAGATACGCAGTATTTT
TRBJ2-7 | - | TRBV10-3 | TRBD1 | CAGGQGDYEQYF | TGTGCCGGCGGACAGGGGGATTACGAGCAGTACTTC
TRBJ1-2 | - | TRBV19 | TRBD1 | CASSYDREGDLNYGYTF | TGTGCCAGTAGTTATGACAGGGAAGGGGATCTTAACTATGGCTACACCTTC
TRBJ2-7 | - | TRBV11-2 | TRBD2 | CASSLVASGGEIYEQYF | TGTGCCAGCAGCTTAGTGGCTAGCGGGGGGGAAATCTACGAGCAGTACTTC
TRBJ2-1 | - | TRBV7-9 | TRBD2 | CASSSLTSGDSYNEQFF | TGTGCCAGCAGCTCTCTGACTAGCGGGGACTCCTACAATGAGCAGTTCTTC
TRBJ2-5 | - | TRBV1 | - | CTSSQDFTGGPRETQYF | TGCACCAGCAGCCAAGATTTCACGGGGGGGCCTCGGGAGACCCAGTACTTC
TRBJ1-5 | - | TRBV5-6 | - | CASSLGSGNQPQHF | TGTGCCAGCAGCTTAGGGTCTGGGAATCAGCCCCAGCATTTT
TRBJ2-7 | - | TRBV19 | TRBD1 | CASSTHTTGSYEQYF | TGTGCCAGTAGTACCCACACGACAGGGAGCTACGAGCAGTACTTC
TRBJ2-2 | - | TRBV7-2 | - | CASRLTGGAAGELFF | TGTGCCAGCAGGTTAACAGGAGGCGCCGCTGGGGAGCTGTTTTTT
TRBJ1-4 | - | TRBV19 | - | CASRENEKLFF | TGTGCCAGTAGGGAGAATGAAAAACTGTTTTTT
TRBJ2-2 | - | TRBV7-6 | TRBD2 | CASSFGGGVTGELFF | TGTGCCAGCAGCTTTGGGGGAGGGGTCACCGGGGAGCTGTTTTTT
TRBJ2-7 | - | TRBV15 | TRBD2 | CATSRSVAGRFYEQYF | TGTGCCACCAGCAGATCCGTAGCGGGGCGGTTCTACGAGCAGTACTTC
TRBJ2-7 | - | TRBV15 | TRBD1 | CATSKGSGTGGHEQYF | TGTGCCACCAGCAAGGGGTCCGGGACAGGGGGCCACGAGCAGTACTTC
TRBJ1-3 | - | TRBV13 | - | CASSLGYPSAGNTIYF | TGTGCCAGCAGCTTAGGTTACCCGTCAGCTGGAAACACCATATATTTT
TRBJ1-2 | many | TRBV13 | TRBD1 | CASSWDSYGYTF | TGTGCCAGCAGCTGGGACAGCTATGGCTACACCTTC
TRBJ2-1 | - | TRBV6-5 | TRBD2 | CASSLGGVNEQFF | TGTGCCAGCAGCCTGGGGGGGGTAAATGAGCAGTTCTTC
TRBJ2-2 | - | TRBV4-1 | - | CASSQGQTANTGELFF | TGCGCCAGCAGCCAAGGACAGACAGCAAACACCGGGGAGCTGTTTTTT
TRBJ1-1 | - | TRBV27 | TRBD1 | CASSLYSDPGGQGGAFF | TGTGCCAGCAGTCTATATTCGGACCCGGGGGGCCAGGGGGGAGCTTTCTTT
TRBJ2-7 | few | TRBV27 | - | CASSLSAGAYEQYF | TGTGCCAGCAGTTTATCTGCAGGGGCATACGAGCAGTACTTC
TRBJ1-1 | few | TRBV2 | - | CAGEHNAEAFF | TGTGCGGGGGAGCACAACGCTGAAGCTTTCTTT
TRBJ1-4 | - | TRBV9 | - | CASSVGPSVEKLFF | TGTGCCAGCAGCGTAGGGCCAAGCGTGGAAAAACTGTTTTTT
TRBJ2-7 | - | TRBV28 | TRBD2 | CASSLETSRSSYEQYF | TGTGCCAGCAGTTTGGAGACTAGCAGGAGCTCCTACGAGCAGTACTTC
TRBJ2-3 | - | TRBV4-1 | TRBD2 | CASSQDPALAGETGDTQYF | TGCGCCAGCAGCCAAGACCCTGCTTTAGCGGGGGAAACGGGAGATACGCAGTATTTT
TRBJ1-5 | - | TRBV4-3 | - | CASSQAADSSNQPQHF | TGCGCCAGCAGCCAAGCGGCAGACAGTAGCAATCAGCCCCAGCATTTT
TRBJ1-6 | - | TRBV11-2 | - | CASSFSQDNSPLHF | TGTGCCAGCAGCTTTTCACAGGATAATTCACCCCTCCACTTT
TRBJ1-4 | - | TRBV6-5 | - | CASMWEPLNEKLFF | TGTGCCAGCATGTGGGAGCCTCTCAATGAAAAACTGTTTTTT
TRBJ1-5 | - | TRBV30 | - | CAWSKWIADQPQHF | TGTGCCTGGAGTAAATGGATCGCCGATCAGCCCCAGCATTTT
TRBJ1-1 | - | TRBV13 | - | CASSLPTRGITEAFF | TGTGCCAGCAGTCTCCCCACGAGAGGGATCACTGAAGCTTTCTTT
TRBJ2-2 | - | TRBV30 | - | CAWRAYANTGELFF | TGTGCCTGGAGGGCTTACGCGAACACCGGGGAGCTGTTTTTT
TRBJ1-2 | - | TRBV7-8 | TRBD1 | CASSFEGTVSLYGYTF | TGTGCCAGCAGCTTCGAAGGGACAGTTAGCCTCTATGGCTACACCTTC
TRBJ2-7 | - | TRBV20-1 | - | CSASLYYGQYF | TGCAGTGCTAGTTTATACTACGGGCAGTACTTC
TRBJ2-7 | - | TRBV18 | - | CASSQSPGSYEQYF | TGTGCCAGCTCCCAATCGCCGGGATCCTACGAGCAGTACTTC
TRBJ2-7 | - | TRBV6-1 | - | CASSEGRQGGTYEQYF | TGTGCCAGCAGTGAAGGACGGCAGGGGGGCACCTACGAGCAGTACTTC
TRBJ1-2 | - | TRBV9 | TRBD1 | CASSVGQGRGYTF | TGTGCCAGCAGCGTCGGACAGGGGAGGGGCTACACCTTC
TRBJ2-7 | - | TRBV9 | - | CASSVEGLAVEQYF | TGTGCCAGCAGCGTAGAGGGGTTAGCGGTCGAGCAGTACTTC
TRBJ2-7 | - | TRBV4-1 | - | CASSQDLAYYEQYF | TGCGCCAGCAGCCAAGATCTGGCGTACTACGAGCAGTACTTC
TRBJ2-1 | - | TRBV7-9 | - | CASSLGLHNEQFF | TGTGCCAGCAGCCTGGGACTGCACAATGAGCAGTTCTTC
TRBJ1-1 | - | TRBV5-6 | - | CASSAARRAGEGNTEAFF | TGTGCCAGCAGCGCGGCTCGGCGGGCAGGGGAAGGGAACACTGAAGCTTTCTTT
TRBJ1-5 | - | TRBV6-6 | - | CASSYSSTNQPQHF | TGTGCCAGCAGTTACTCGAGTACCAATCAGCCCCAGCATTTT
TRBJ2-1 | once | TRBV7-8 | TRBD2 | CASSERTSGYNEQFF | TGTGCCAGCAGCGAACGGACTAGCGGGTACAATGAGCAGTTCTTC
TRBJ1-1 | - | TRBV2 | - | CASSERHSNTEAFF | TGTGCCAGCAGTGAACGACACTCGAACACTGAAGCTTTCTTT
TRBJ2-1 | - | TRBV5-5 | - | CASSLEGTYNEQFF | TGTGCCAGCAGCTTGGAGGGGACATACAATGAGCAGTTCTTC
TRBJ1-2 | - | TRBV11-2 | - | CASSRNPTDRDYGYTF | TGTGCCAGCAGCCGGAACCCGACGGACAGAGACTATGGCTACACCTTC
TRBJ2-7 | - | TRBV29-1 | TRBD1 | CSVATGGSYEQYF | TGCAGCGTTGCTACAGGGGGCTCCTACGAGCAGTACTTC
TRBJ1-3 | - | TRBV29-1 | - | CSVAGWLSGNTIYF | TGCAGCGTTGCCGGGTGGCTCTCTGGAAACACCATATATTTT
TRBJ2-1 | - | TRBV29-1 | - | CSVGGGQYNEQFF | TGCAGCGTTGGGGGGGGACAGTACAATGAGCAGTTCTTC
TRBJ1-1 | once | TRBV6-5 | - | CASSYPGLAEAFF | TGTGCCAGCAGTTACCCAGGGTTGGCTGAAGCTTTCTTT
TRBJ2-7 | - | TRBV19 | TRBD1 | CASRTGQGAYEQYF | TGTGCCAGTAGAACTGGACAGGGGGCATACGAGCAGTACTTC
TRBJ2-7 | - | TRBV5-6 | - | CASRITGSYEQYF | TGTGCCAGCAGAATCACAGGGTCCTACGAGCAGTACTTC
TRBJ2-7 | - | TRBV4-3 | - | CASSQDWRGPWDEQYF | TGCGCCAGCAGCCAAGACTGGCGGGGGCCATGGGACGAGCAGTACTTC
TRBJ2-1 | once | TRBV6-5 | TRBD1 | CASEDRGFSNEQFF | TGTGCCAGCGAGGACAGGGGGTTTTCCAATGAGCAGTTCTTC
TRBJ2-7 | - | TRBV7-9 | - | CASTTTGISYEQYF | TGTGCCAGCACCACTACGGGGATTTCCTACGAGCAGTACTTC
TRBJ1-2 | - | TRBV6-5 | - | CATTREVSDGYTF | TGTGCCACAACCAGGGAGGTCTCGGATGGCTACACCTTC
TRBJ2-2 | once | TRBV5-4 | - | CASSHDREEARGELFF | TGTGCCAGCAGCCACGACAGGGAGGAGGCTCGCGGGGAGCTGTTTTTT